Below, one T cell receptor beta chain is given with its context. What it binds is unknown. Treatment denoted: oral pan-JAK inhibitor, 5-10 mg twice daily. It was cDNA, reverse transcribed from extracted RNA, that served as the sequencing template. Assay: immunoSEQ multiplex PCR; the TCRdb copy retains only in-frame clones and omits some. The top ten clones hold more than 15% of a sample with around 100,000 clones, roughly 47% of them seen once. The sample originates from a study of CD8+ T cells in alopecia areata. Across the study: By percentage of affected scalp area, the severity of treated patients was scored. The study's findings and limits: Scalp data also include sequences from resident alphabeta T cells of normal skin. Expanded CD8+ clones among the top 100, as well as scalp clonality, were significantly decreased by tofacitinib.

Germline V gene data show CDR1 as SGHRS and CDR2 as YFSETQ. The V gene end was trimmed by 0 bases and the J gene end by 0 bases; junction bases not matched to a gene: 3. There are 15 residues in the CDR3. The material sequenced was CD8+ T cells sorted from blood, taken at week 24, from a patient treated with tofacitinib. The chain links TRBV5-1 to TRBJ2-7; 7 bases agree with TRBD1. The TCR originated in a human donor with alopecia areata. For the CDR3, the DNA is TGCGCCAGCAGCTTGGGACAGGGCTTCTCCTACGAGCAGTACTTC. Its protein is CASSLGQGFSYEQYF.